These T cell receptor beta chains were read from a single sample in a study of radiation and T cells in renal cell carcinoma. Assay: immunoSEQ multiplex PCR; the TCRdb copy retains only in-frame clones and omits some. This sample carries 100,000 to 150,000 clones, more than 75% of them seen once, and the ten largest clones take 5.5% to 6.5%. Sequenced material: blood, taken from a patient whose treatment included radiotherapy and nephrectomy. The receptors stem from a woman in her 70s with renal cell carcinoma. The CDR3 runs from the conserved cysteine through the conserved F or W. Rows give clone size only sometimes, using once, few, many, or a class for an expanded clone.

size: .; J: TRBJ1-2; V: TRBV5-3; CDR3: CARSLARINYGYTF
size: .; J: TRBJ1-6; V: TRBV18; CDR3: CASSPTASYNSPLHF
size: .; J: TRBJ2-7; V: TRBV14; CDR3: CASSQRASYEQYF
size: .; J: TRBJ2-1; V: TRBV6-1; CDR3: CASSESGQPYNEQFF
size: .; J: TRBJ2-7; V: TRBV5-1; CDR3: CASSSYDSGTGLTYEQYF
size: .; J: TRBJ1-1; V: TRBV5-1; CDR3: CASSFGGKTEAFF
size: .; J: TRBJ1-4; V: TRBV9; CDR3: CASSVRYPDNRGEREKLFF
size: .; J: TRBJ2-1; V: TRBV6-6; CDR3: CASSYIGRMGDEQFF
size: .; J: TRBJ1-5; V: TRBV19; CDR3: CASRDRGAQHF
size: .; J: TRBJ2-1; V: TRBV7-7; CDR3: CASSRGQGSNEQFF
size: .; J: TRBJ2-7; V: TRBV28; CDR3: CASSAWWEQYF
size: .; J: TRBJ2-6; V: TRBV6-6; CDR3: CASTSRQAEGANVLTF
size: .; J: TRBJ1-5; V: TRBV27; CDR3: CASSLGSGVNQPQHF
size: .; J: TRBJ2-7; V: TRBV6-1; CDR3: CASSDRISYEQYF
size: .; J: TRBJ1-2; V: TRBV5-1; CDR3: CASSGSGTGANYGYTF
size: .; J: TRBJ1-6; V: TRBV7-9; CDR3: CASSRPSGRSNSPLHF
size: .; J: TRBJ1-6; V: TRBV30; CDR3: CAWSTDRGAGNSPLHF
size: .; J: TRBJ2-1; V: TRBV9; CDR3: CASSGGGQGIDEQFF
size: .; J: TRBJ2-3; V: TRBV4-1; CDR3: CASSPDRSTDTQYF
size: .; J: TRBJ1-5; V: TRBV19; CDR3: CASSVGGGSNQPQHF
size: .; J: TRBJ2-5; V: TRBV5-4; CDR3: CASSLAAEARETQYF
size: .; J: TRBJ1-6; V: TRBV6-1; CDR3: CASSEVGTAYNSPLHF
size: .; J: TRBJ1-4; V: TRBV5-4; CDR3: CASSLGGAPYEKLFF
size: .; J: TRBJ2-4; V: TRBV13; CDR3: CASSIGLLENIQYF
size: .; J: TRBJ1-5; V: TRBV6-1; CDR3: CAVVGGNQPQHF
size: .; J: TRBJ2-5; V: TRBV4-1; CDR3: CASSPTSGGVQETQYF
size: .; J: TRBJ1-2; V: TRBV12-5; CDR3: CASGLAPREDGGYTF
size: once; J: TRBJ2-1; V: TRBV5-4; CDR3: CASRLAGNEQFF
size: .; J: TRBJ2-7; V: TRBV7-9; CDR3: CASSPTGTGRDEQYF
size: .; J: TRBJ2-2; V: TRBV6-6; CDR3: CASSKSGTGELFF
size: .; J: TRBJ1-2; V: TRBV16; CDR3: CASSRRGQDYGYTF
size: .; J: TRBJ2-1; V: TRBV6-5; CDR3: CASSSTWRGANEQFF
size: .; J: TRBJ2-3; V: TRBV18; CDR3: CASSPLAGGHTDTQYF
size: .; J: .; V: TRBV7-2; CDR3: CASSLAGSSYEQYF
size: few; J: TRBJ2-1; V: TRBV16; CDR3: CASSQSRRGHYNEQFF
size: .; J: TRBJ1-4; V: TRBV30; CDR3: CACTPRARDEKLFF
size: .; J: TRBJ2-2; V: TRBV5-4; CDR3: CASSLGRQGDTGELFF
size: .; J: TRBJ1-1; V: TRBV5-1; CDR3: CASSTTGANTEAFF
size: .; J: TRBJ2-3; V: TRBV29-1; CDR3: CSVELNTGPDTQYF
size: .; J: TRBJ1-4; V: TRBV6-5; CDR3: CASSWGLQGSNEKLFF
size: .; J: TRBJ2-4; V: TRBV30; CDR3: CAWTRGGSENIQYF
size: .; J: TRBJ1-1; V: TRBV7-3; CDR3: CASSRGTGLDTEAFF